The 18 T cell receptor beta chains below all came from one sample that was sequenced in a study of T cell responses to AZD1222 COVID-19 vaccine. The repertoire was sequenced with immunoSEQ multiplex PCR; TCRdb's copy has only in-frame clones and lacks some. The sample yields some 140,000 clones, approximately 90% seen once. Specimen: peripheral blood, collected on day 0 of AZD1222 vaccination. The receptors here all came from an adult in good health.

The gene calls are TRBV28 and TRBJ2-3; possible D gene TRBD2, 5 bases. Germline V lookup: CDR1 MDHEN, CDR2 SYDVKM. The length of the CDR3 is 14 residues. Deletions cut 7 bases from V and 2 bases from J, with 13 bases between. The chain's CDR3 is CASKYGINTDTQYF. Written as DNA, the CDR3 is TGTGCCAGCAAGTACGGGATAAACACAGATACGCAGTATTTT.

The chain uses TRBV9 and TRBJ2-1; 12 bases align to TRBD2. With V trimmed by 3 bases and J by 8 bases, 3 bases remained unmatched. The CDR3 sequence is 14 residues long. CDR1 is SGDLS and CDR2 is YYNGEE in the germline V gene. CDR3 nucleotide sequence: TGTGCCAGCAGCGCGACTAGCGGGAGCTATGAGCAGTTCTTC. Its protein product is CASSATSGSYEQFF.

The rearrangement joins TRBV4-1 to TRBJ2-5; TRBD2 matches 12 bases. The V segment lost 1 base and the J segment 5 bases; nucleotides outside the gene matches: 5. Germline CDR1 reads MGHRA; CDR2 reads YSYEKL. The CDR3 spans 16 residues. CDR3 DNA: TGCGCCAGCAGCCAAGGGACTAGCGGGGTGATCGAGACCCAGTACTTC. This translates into CASSQGTSGVIETQYF.

The genes are TRBV12-3 or TRBV12-4 and TRBJ1-6; 8 nucleotides agree with TRBD1. This CDR3 contains 13 residues. The V segment lost 6 bases and the J segment 13 bases; nucleotides outside the gene matches: 8. CDR3 residues: CASSSGTGWPLHF. For the CDR3, the DNA is TGTGCCAGCAGCTCCGGGACAGGTTGGCCCCTCCACTTT.

This rearrangement joins TRBV30 to TRBJ1-1, with 7 bases matching TRBD1. Per the germline V gene, CDR1 is GTSNPN and CDR2 is SVGIG (reference sequence). CDR3 length equals 16 residues. V lost 3 bases to trimming and J lost 6 bases; unmatched junction nucleotides: 16. CDR3 region: CAWSRSKTGTEAEAFF. For the CDR3, the DNA is TGTGCCTGGAGCCGGTCCAAGACAGGGACGGAGGCTGAAGCTTTCTTT.

V usage is TRBV11-2 and J usage is TRBJ1-2; D gene uncertain. The CDR3 extends over 14 amino acids. The V end lost 1 base, the J end lost 4 bases, and 10 bases lay between the germline ends. The germline CDR1 and CDR2 sequences are SGHAT and FQNNGV. The CDR3 region has the DNA TGTGCCAGCAGCTTAGTACCGGGCAGCTATGGCTACACCTTC. This sequence encodes CASSLVPGSYGYTF.

V usage is TRBV6-1 and J usage is TRBJ1-6; no clear D gene. There are 14 residues in the CDR3. Germline V gene sequence: CDR1 MNHNS, CDR2 SASEGT. V gave up 3 bases and J gave up 9 bases, with 12 bases separating them. The CDR3 DNA sequence: TGTGCCAGCAGTGAGAAGGGTTTCAGTTCACCCCTCCACTTT. It yields the protein CASSEKGFSSPLHF.

CDR3 amino acids: CASSDTPRVNEYF. In DNA, the CDR3 is TGCGCCAGCAGTGATACTCCCCGGGTTAATGAGTACTTC. The chain has TRBV10-2 and TRBJ2-7; D is undetermined. Deletions cut 3 bases from V and 11 bases from J, with 17 bases between. Germline values: CDR1 WSHSY, CDR2 SAAADI. The CDR3 contains 13 residues.

This chain links TRBV4-2 with TRBJ2-1; TRBD2 matches at 15 bases. The V segment lost 0 bases and the J segment 9 bases; nucleotides outside the gene matches: 12. The V gene's germline CDR1 is LGHNA and CDR2 YNFKEQ. This CDR3 comprises 19 residues. The CDR3 sequence: CASSQESFGLAGGWGEQFF. The CDR3 nucleotides read TGTGCCAGCAGCCAAGAGTCTTTTGGACTAGCGGGAGGGTGGGGTGAGCAGTTCTTC.

The gene calls are TRBV11-3 and TRBJ2-7; TRBD1 matches 10 bases. Germline V gene lookup returns CDR1 SGHNT and CDR2 YENEEA. This CDR3 contains 14 residues. The ends lost 8 bases at V and 9 bases at J; junction bases unmatched: 13. The CDR3 spells CASPEGDRGAGQYF. In DNA form, the CDR3 reads TGTGCCAGCCCCGAGGGGGACAGGGGAGCAGGGCAGTACTTC.

The chain combines TRBV7-3 with TRBJ2-1; 8 positions match TRBD1. J lost 1 base, V lost 4 bases, and 6 bases had no gene match. The CDR3 contains 16 residues. Germline V CDR1 and CDR2: SGHTA, FQGTGA. The CDR3 loop is CASSSTGVGSYNEQFF. CDR3 DNA: TGTGCCAGCAGCTCGACAGGGGTTGGGTCCTACAATGAGCAGTTCTTC.

The genes are TRBV5-1 and TRBJ2-5; 8 bases align to TRBD2. This CDR3 comprises 16 residues. Germline CDR1 is SGHRS and CDR2 is YFSETQ. V shed 3 bases, J shed 4 bases, and the junction held 11 bases outside the gene matches. CDR3 coding DNA: TGCGCCAGCAGCTCCCAGGCGGGGGGCGAGGGAGAGACCCAGTACTTC. Translated, it gives CASSSQAGGEGETQYF.

J is TRBJ2-7 and V is TRBV12-3 or TRBV12-4, with a possible D match to TRBD1 (6 bases). The CDR3 is made up of 13 amino acids. The V gene lost 8 bases and the J gene lost 6 bases, with 17 bases spanning the gap. The CDR3: CASSRDTFGEQYF. The CDR3 bases are TGTGCCAGCTCCCGGGACACTTTCGGCGAGCAGTACTTC.

V usage is TRBV9 and J usage is TRBJ2-1, with TRBD2 as a possible D gene (5 bases). CDR3 size: 15 residues. V shed 4 bases and J shed 5 bases, with 16 bases lying between them. Germline V gene data show CDR1 as SGDLS and CDR2 as YYNGEE. CDR3 sequence reads: CASSLPLGSNNEQFF. CDR3 DNA: TGTGCCAGCAGCCTCCCGCTAGGGAGTAACAATGAGCAGTTCTTC.

The chain employs TRBV6-2 or TRBV6-3 and TRBJ1-5; D remains unclear. The CDR3 consists of 14 residues. Germline V gene lookup returns CDR1 MNHEY and CDR2 SVGEGT. Trimming cost V 7 bases and J 3 bases, with 13 bases left between them. The chain's CDR3 is CASTPRGNNQPQHF. The CDR3 nucleotides are TGTGCCAGCACCCCCCGGGGAAACAATCAGCCCCAGCATTTT.

The chain combines TRBV5-6 with TRBJ2-7; D call uncertain. The CDR3 extends over 15 amino acids. Germline lookup yields CDR1 SGHDT and CDR2 YYEEEE. The V end lost 3 bases, the J end lost 2 bases, and 15 bases lay between the germline ends. CDR3 amino acids: CASSYSPTIPYEQYF. The CDR3 nucleotides are TGTGCCAGCAGCTATTCACCGACCATCCCCTACGAGCAGTACTTC.

The chain combines TRBV4-1 with TRBJ1-1; no clear D. Germline lookup yields CDR1 MGHRA and CDR2 YSYEKL. CDR3 size: 14 residues. V was pared by 2 bases and J by 4 bases, with 11 bases between. In DNA form, the CDR3 reads TGCGCCAGCAGCCAAATACCCCGATCCACTGAAGCTTTCTTT. Protein: CASSQIPRSTEAFF.

This clone has just one count. V and J are TRBV6-2 or TRBV6-3 and TRBJ2-2; 9 positions agree with TRBD2. Per the germline V gene, CDR1 is MNHEY and CDR2 is SVGEGT. The CDR3 is 17 amino acids. V shed 0 bases, J shed 9 bases, and the junction held 11 bases outside the gene matches. In nucleotides, the CDR3 is TGTGCCAGCAGTTACTCTAATTCCGGGACTAGCATCTGGGAGCTGTTTTTT. Translation gives CASSYSNSGTSIWELFF.